This T cell receptor (beta chain) is drawn from a study of cytomegalovirus exposure and HLA in healthy donors. In germline, CDR1 is SGHRS, CDR2 YFSETQ. The CDR3 contains 13 residues. Trimming took 2 bases from V and 3 from J; bases not matched to a gene: 1. PCR was performed using 60 Vbeta and 13 Jbeta primers. TCRdb's copy holds only in-frame clones and misses some; the assay was immunoSEQ multiplex PCR. The sample lists more than 60,000 clones, 75% to 80% seen once, with about 3.3% in the top ten. A note on this clone: At the DNA level, this CDR3 is encoded by other sequences in the same sample as well.

The V call is TRBV5-1, the J call TRBJ1-2; 7 bases match TRBD1. The clonotype comes from a man aged 18-30 years in good health and CMV-seronegative. Sequenced sample: PBMCs. For the CDR3, the DNA is TGCGCCAGCAGCTTAGACAGGGACTATGGCTACACCTTC. It specifies CASSLDRDYGYTF.